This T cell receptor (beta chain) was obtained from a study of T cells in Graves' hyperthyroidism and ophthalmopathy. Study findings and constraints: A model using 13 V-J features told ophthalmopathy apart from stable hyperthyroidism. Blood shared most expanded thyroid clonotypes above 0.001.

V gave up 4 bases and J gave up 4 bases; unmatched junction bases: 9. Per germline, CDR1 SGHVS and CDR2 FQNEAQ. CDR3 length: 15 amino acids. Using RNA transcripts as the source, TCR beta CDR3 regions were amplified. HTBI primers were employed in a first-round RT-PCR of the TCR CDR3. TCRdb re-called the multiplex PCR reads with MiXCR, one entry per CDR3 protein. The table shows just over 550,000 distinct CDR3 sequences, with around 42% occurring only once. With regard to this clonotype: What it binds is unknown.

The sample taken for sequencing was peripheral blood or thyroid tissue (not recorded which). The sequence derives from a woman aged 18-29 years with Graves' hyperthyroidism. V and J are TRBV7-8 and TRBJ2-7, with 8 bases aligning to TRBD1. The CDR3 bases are TGTGCCAGCAGCTCAGAGGGCAGGGGGCCGTACGAGCAGTACTTC. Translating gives CASSSEGRGPYEQYF.